The source of this T cell receptor beta chain is a study of graft-versus-host responses after intestinal transplantation. In the study overall: All recipients were transplanted with multivisceral, liver-intestinal, or isolated intestinal grafts. After anti-thymocyte globulin induction, recipients took tacrolimus and steroids for around three years.

Germline values: CDR1 MNHNS, CDR2 SASEGT. V was pared by 5 bases and J by 1 base, with 4 bases of the junction left unmatched. This CDR3 region has 14 residues. Libraries were prepared by immunoSEQ multiplex PCR; TCRdb keeps only in-frame clonotypes and omits some of them. The table shows 75,000 to 100,000 clones, with more than 80% occurring only once. This rearrangement joins TRBV6-1 to TRBJ2-7; 8 bases are a match to TRBD1. The sequencing used PBMCs, collected about 450 days after intestinal transplant. The sequence was obtained from a human patient who received an intestinal transplant, so some T cells may come from the graft donor. The CDR3 loop reads CASSRQGRSYEQYF. CDR3 nucleotides: TGTGCCAGCAGTCGACAGGGGAGGTCCTACGAGCAGTACTTC.